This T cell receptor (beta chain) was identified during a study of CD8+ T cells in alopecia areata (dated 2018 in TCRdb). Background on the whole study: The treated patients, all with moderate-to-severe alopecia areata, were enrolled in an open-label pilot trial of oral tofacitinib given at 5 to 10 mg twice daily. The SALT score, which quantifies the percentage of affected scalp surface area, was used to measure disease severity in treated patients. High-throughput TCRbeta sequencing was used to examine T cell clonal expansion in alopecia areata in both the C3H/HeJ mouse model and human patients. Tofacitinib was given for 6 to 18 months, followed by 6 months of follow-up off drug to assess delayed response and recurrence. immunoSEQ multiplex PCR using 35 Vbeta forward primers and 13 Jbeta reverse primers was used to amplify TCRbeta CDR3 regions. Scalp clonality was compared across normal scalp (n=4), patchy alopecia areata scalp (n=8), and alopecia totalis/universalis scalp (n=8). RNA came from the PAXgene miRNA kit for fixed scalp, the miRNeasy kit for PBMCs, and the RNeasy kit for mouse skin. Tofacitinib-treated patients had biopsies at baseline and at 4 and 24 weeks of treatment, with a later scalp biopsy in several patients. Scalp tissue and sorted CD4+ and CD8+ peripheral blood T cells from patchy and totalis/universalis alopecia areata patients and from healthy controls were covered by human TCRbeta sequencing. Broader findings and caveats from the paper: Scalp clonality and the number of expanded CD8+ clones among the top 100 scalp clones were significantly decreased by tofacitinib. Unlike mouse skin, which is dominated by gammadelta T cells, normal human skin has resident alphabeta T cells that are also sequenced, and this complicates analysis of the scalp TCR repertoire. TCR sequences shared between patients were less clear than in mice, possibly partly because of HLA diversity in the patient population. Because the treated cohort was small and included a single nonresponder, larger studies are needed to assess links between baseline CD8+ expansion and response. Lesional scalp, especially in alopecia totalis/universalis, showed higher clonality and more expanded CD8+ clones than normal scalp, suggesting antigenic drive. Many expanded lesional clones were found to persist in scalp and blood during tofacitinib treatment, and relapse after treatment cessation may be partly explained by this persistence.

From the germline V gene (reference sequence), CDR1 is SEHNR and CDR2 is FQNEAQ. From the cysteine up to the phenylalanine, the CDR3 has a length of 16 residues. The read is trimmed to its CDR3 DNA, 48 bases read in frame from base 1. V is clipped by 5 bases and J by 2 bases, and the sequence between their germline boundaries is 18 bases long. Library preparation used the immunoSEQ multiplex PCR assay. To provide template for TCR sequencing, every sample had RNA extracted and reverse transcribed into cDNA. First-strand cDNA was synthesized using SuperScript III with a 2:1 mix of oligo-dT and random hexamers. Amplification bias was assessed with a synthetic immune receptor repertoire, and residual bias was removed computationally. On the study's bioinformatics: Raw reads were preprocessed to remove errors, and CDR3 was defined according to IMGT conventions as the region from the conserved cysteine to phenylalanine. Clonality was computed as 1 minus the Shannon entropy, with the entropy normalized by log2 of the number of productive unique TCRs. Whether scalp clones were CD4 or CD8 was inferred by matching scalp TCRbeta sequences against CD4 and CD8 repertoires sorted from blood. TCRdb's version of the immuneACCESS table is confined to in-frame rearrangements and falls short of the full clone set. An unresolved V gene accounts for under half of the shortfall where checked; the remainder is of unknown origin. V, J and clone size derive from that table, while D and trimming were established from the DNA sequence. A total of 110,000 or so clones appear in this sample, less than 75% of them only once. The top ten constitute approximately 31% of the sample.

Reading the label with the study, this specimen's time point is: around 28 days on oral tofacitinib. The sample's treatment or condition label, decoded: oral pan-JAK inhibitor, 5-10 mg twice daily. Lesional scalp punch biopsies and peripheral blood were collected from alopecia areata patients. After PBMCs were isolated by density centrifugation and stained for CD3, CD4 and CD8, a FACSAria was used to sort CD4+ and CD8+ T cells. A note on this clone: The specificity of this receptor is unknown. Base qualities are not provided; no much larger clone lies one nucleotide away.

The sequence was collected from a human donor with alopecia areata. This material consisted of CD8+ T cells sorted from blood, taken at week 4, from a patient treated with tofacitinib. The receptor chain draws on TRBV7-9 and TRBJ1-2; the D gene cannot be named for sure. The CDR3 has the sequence CASSDADDGGNYGYTF. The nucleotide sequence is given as TGTGCCAGCAGCGACGCGGACGACGGAGGAAACTATGGCTACACCTTC.